Listed below are T cell receptor beta chains from one sample, sequenced in a study of blood T cell repertoires in COVID-19. Sequencing used immunoSEQ multiplex PCR; TCRdb keeps in-frame clones, though not all of them. This table holds 70,000 to 80,000 clones, approximately 87% found once. Sequenced input: peripheral blood. These receptors were obtained from a man older than 75 in a cohort sampled during active COVID-19. Each CDR3 is given without its conserved first and last residue.

V gene: TRBV18; J gene: TRBJ1-4; CDR3 length: 11; CDR3 protein: ASLPGRSEKLF
V gene: TRBV4-1; J gene: TRBJ2-3; CDR3 length: 18; CDR3 protein: ASSQDFPQGTSGVADTQY
V gene: TRBV5-1; J gene: TRBJ2-6; CDR3 length: 15; CDR3 protein: ASSLGQVGSGANVLT
V gene: TRBV25-1; J gene: TRBJ2-3; CDR3 length: 14; CDR3 protein: ASSANRGLITDTQY
V gene: TRBV19; J gene: TRBJ2-2; CDR3 length: 14; CDR3 protein: ASSNGNGGTYSELF
V gene: TRBV27; J gene: TRBJ2-2; CDR3 length: 11; CDR3 protein: ASSFRDTGELF
V gene: TRBV5-1; J gene: TRBJ2-7; CDR3 length: 14; CDR3 protein: ASSLAPQGSSYEQY
V gene: TRBV19; J gene: TRBJ2-5; CDR3 length: 13; CDR3 protein: ASSFGQGSSGTQY
V gene: TRBV20-1; J gene: TRBJ1-1; CDR3 length: 9; CDR3 protein: SASRDTEAF
V gene: TRBV28; J gene: TRBJ2-3; CDR3 length: 16; CDR3 protein: ASSLGTSGGAGTDTQY
V gene: TRBV24-1; J gene: TRBJ1-2; CDR3 length: 14; CDR3 protein: ATSDSGRGRGSGYT
V gene: TRBV10-3; J gene: TRBJ2-3; CDR3 length: 15; CDR3 protein: AISAWLAGGITDTQY
V gene: TRBV6-5; J gene: TRBJ2-2; CDR3 length: 14; CDR3 protein: ASSYARSSGGHGLF
V gene: TRBV5-1; J gene: TRBJ1-3; CDR3 length: 13; CDR3 protein: ASSLGPEGGNTIY
V gene: TRBV7-9; J gene: TRBJ2-1; CDR3 length: 13; CDR3 protein: ASSLMLPSYNEQF
V gene: TRBV19; J gene: TRBJ1-6; CDR3 length: 14; CDR3 protein: ASSTGATLYNSPLH
V gene: TRBV7-5; J gene: TRBJ2-3; CDR3 length: 14; CDR3 protein: VRSLGTDRAADTQY
V gene: TRBV7-8; J gene: TRBJ2-3; CDR3 length: 14; CDR3 protein: ASSSMRLARTDTQY
V gene: TRBV11-2; J gene: TRBJ2-5; CDR3 length: 15; CDR3 protein: ASSLSANRGLQETQY
V gene: TRBV25-1; J gene: TRBJ2-2; CDR3 length: 16; CDR3 protein: ASSEYAARQGNTGELF
V gene: TRBV19; J gene: TRBJ1-5; CDR3 length: 13; CDR3 protein: ASSMDRDANQPQH